The 2 T cell receptor beta chains presented below share a single source sample, sequenced in a study of OX40 agonist ivuxolimab in advanced cancers. The repertoire was sequenced with immunoSEQ multiplex PCR; TCRdb's copy has only in-frame clones and lacks some. This table holds roughly 77,000 clones, about nine tenths found once. This specimen consisted of CD4+ or CD8+ T cells sorted from blood, obtained in a trial of the OX40 agonist ivuxolimab. The source of these receptors is an adult with an advanced solid tumor such as melanoma, head and neck, liver or kidney cancer.

CDR3 coding DNA: TGTGCCAGCAGCGTAGCCGGGGGGCCTAGGGAGACCCAGTACTTC. Its translation is CASSVAGGPRETQYF. The gene calls are TRBV9 and TRBJ2-5; D may be TRBD2 (7 bases). Germline lookup yields CDR1 SGDLS and CDR2 YYNGEE. The CDR3 has 15 residues. With 0 bases removed from V and 5 bases from J, the gap between germline ends came to 14 bases.

This chain joins TRBV19 and TRBJ1-1; maybe TRBD1 (5 bases). The ends were cut back, 5 bases at V and 6 bases at J, with 13 bases in the middle. The CDR3 loop spans 13 amino acids. Per germline, CDR1 LNHDA and CDR2 SQIVND (reference sequence). In nucleotides, the CDR3 is TGTGCCAGTAGTCTGGGGGGGATTCCTGAAGCTTTCTTT. It translates to CASSLGGIPEAFF.